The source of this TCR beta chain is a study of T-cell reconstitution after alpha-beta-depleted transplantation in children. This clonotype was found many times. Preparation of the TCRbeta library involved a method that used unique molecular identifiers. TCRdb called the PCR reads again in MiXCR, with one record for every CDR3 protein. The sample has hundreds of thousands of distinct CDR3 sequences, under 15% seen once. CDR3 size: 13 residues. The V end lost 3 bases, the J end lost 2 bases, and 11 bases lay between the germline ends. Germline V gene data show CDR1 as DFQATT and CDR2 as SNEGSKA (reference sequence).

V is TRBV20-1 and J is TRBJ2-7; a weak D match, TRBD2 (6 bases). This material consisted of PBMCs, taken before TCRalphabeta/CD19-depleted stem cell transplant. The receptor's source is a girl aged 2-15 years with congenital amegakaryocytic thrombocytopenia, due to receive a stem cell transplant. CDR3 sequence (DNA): TGCAGTGCTAGTTACGCGGGGACCTACGAGCAGTACTTC. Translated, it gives CSASYAGTYEQYF.